Below are 26 T cell receptor beta chains sequenced from a single sample in a study of T cell responses to AZD1222 COVID-19 vaccine. The method was immunoSEQ multiplex PCR; TCRdb's version includes in-frame clones alone and lacks a portion of them. The sample yields over 100,000 clones, around nine tenths seen once. The sample consisted of peripheral blood, taken 28 days after the second dose of the MenACWY control vaccine. The receptor source for this set is an adult who received the MenACWY meningococcal vaccine as a control.

This clone was observed a handful of times. The genes are TRBV5-8 and TRBJ2-7, with 12 bases identical to TRBD2. Germline lookup yields CDR1 SGHTS and CDR2 YDEGEE. The CDR3 is 15 residues long. Trimming cost V 4 bases and J 1 base; bases outside gene matches: 3. This chain's CDR3 is CASSRTSGGSYEQYF. CDR3 sequence (DNA): TGTGCCAGCAGCCGTACTAGCGGGGGGTCCTACGAGCAGTACTTC.

V usage is TRBV28 and J usage is TRBJ2-1, with D tentatively TRBD1 (6 bases). Germline CDR1 reads MDHEN; CDR2 reads SYDVKM. This CDR3 comprises 15 residues. V dropped 4 bases and J dropped 8 bases, with 18 bases sitting between them. The CDR3 protein is CASSSSGTKKDEQFF. In DNA form, the CDR3 reads TGTGCCAGCAGTTCATCCGGGACAAAAAAGGATGAGCAGTTCTTC.

The V gene is TRBV6-5, the J gene TRBJ2-7; D gene ambiguous. Trimming shortened V by 2 bases and J by 3 bases, and 8 bases separated the two germline ends. Germline CDR1 and CDR2: MNHEY and SVGAGI. The CDR3 contains 13 residues. The CDR3 DNA follows: TGTGCCAGCAGTTACAGCACCAACTACGAGCAGTACTTC. Its translation: CASSYSTNYEQYF.

This chain joins TRBV25-1 and TRBJ1-2; 8 bases line up with TRBD1. The J segment lost 9 bases and the V segment lost 5 bases, leaving 11 bases of the junction unmatched. The CDR3 has 14 residues. Germline CDR1 is MGHDK and CDR2 is SYGVNS. The CDR3 is CASSTPGQALSYTF. In DNA, the CDR3 is TGTGCCAGCAGTACCCCGGGACAGGCTTTGAGCTACACCTTC.

The genes are TRBV11-2 and TRBJ1-3; tentative D call: TRBD1 (5 bases). Germline V gives CDR1 SGHAT, CDR2 FQNNGV. V was clipped by 10 bases and J by 2 bases, with 15 bases between them. This CDR3 has 14 amino acids. The CDR3 spells CATMGWGPGNTIYF. DNA of the CDR3: TGTGCCACCATGGGGTGGGGACCTGGAAACACCATATATTTT.

The chain uses TRBV11-2 and TRBJ1-4, with D tentatively TRBD1 (6 bases). From germline, CDR1 is SGHAT and CDR2 FQNNGV. Deletions cut 5 bases from V and 4 bases from J, with 14 bases between. The CDR3 length is 15 residues. CDR3 protein: CASSLIRGFNEKLFF. The CDR3, as DNA: TGTGCCAGCAGCCTGATCAGGGGTTTTAATGAAAAACTGTTTTTT.

This chain's CDR3 is CASSGVTNEKLFF. CDR3 coding DNA: TGTGCCAGCTCAGGGGTAACTAATGAAAAACTGTTTTTT. The gene calls are TRBV9 and TRBJ1-4; the D gene is possibly TRBD1 (6 bases). Germline V CDR1 and CDR2: SGDLS, YYNGEE. The CDR3 covers 13 residues. V lost 7 bases and J 1 base, leaving 8 bases between the germline ends. Full variable domain (remainder filled in from reference TRBV9 and TRBJ1-4): DSGVTQTPKHLITATGQRVTLRCSPRSGDLSVYWYQQSLDQGLQFLIQYYNGEERAKGNILERFSAQQFPDLHSELNLSSLELGDSALYFCASSGVTNEKLFFGSGTQLSVL.

The rearrangement links TRBV4-1 to TRBJ1-1, with D possibly TRBD1 on 5 matching bases. V was cut by 4 bases and J by 1 base, with 7 bases left in between. The CDR3 consists of 13 residues. Germline V gives CDR1 MGHRA, CDR2 YSYEKL. In nucleotides, the CDR3 is TGCGCCAGCAGCCCAGGGCAGAACACTGAAGCTTTCTTT. Translation: CASSPGQNTEAFF.

The CDR3 is CASSPPVGQGRQRAYEQYF. The CDR3 region has the DNA TGTGCCAGCAGTCCGCCTGTAGGACAGGGACGACAGAGGGCCTACGAGCAGTACTTC. The chain joins TRBV27 to TRBJ2-7; the match to TRBD1 covers 8 bases. The J segment lost 2 bases and the V segment lost 5 bases, leaving 20 bases of the junction unmatched. There are 19 residues in the CDR3. The V gene's germline CDR1 is MNHEY and CDR2 SMNVEV (reference sequence).

This clone was counted once. CDR3 DNA: TGTGCCAGCAGCGTAGACGGGGCGGGGGCTTGGGAGCAGTTCTTC. Residues: CASSVDGAGAWEQFF. The V call is TRBV9, the J call TRBJ2-1; maybe TRBD2 (7 bases). The germline gives CDR1 SGDLS, CDR2 YYNGEE. Trimming stripped 0 bases from V and 10 bases from J, with 17 bases between. CDR3 length: 15 residues.

CDR3 bases: TGTGCCAGCAGCTTAACGGGCCGGGGGACTAACTATGGCTACACCTTC. This encodes CASSLTGRGTNYGYTF. The chain recombines TRBV7-3 with TRBJ1-2; a possible D gene is TRBD1 (5 bases). This CDR3 is built from 16 residues. Trimming shortened V by 0 bases and J by 0 bases, and 11 bases separated the two germline ends. Germline V gives CDR1 SGHTA, CDR2 FQGTGA.

The CDR3 sequence: CAIGLGTGGDTGELFF. CDR3 DNA sequence: TGTGCCATCGGACTGGGGACAGGGGGCGACACCGGGGAGCTGTTTTTT. The J gene is TRBJ2-2, the V gene TRBV24-1, with 12 bases identical to TRBD1. The CDR3 spans 16 residues. J gave up 3 bases and V 11 bases, and 9 bases lay outside the gene matches. CDR1 is KGHDR, CDR2 SFDVKD, per germline.

This clone was seen a few times. The chain uses TRBV28 and TRBJ2-7, with 13 bases fitting TRBD2. The junction had 9 bases not matched to a gene; V was cut back by 0 bases and J by 7 bases. Germline CDR1 and CDR2: MDHEN and SYDVKM. CDR3 length: 17 amino acids. DNA of the CDR3: TGTGCCAGCAGTTTATGGTCACTAGCGGGGGGGCCTGGAGAGCAGTACTTC. Translated, it gives CASSLWSLAGGPGEQYF.

This clone was seen once. This chain links TRBV4-3 with TRBJ1-5; tentatively, D is TRBD1 (5 bases). The CDR3 runs to 15 residues. Trimming removed 0 bases at V and 7 bases at J, with 13 bases between. Germline V gene sequence: CDR1 LGHNA, CDR2 YSLEER. CDR3 DNA: TGCGCCAGCAGCCAAGAAAGGGGTAGGGGCCAGCCCCAGCATTTT. The encoded protein is CASSQERGRGQPQHF.

The V and J genes are TRBV2 and TRBJ2-5; 11 bases align to TRBD2. The CDR3 totals 14 residues. Per the germline V gene, CDR1 is SNHLY and CDR2 is FYNNEI. V lost 4 bases to trimming and J lost 5 bases; unmatched junction nucleotides: 3. As DNA, the CDR3 is TGTGCCAGCAGTGGGGGACTAGCGGCGGAGACCCAGTACTTC. Amino acid sequence: CASSGGLAAETQYF.

J is TRBJ1-2 and V is TRBV27, with D possibly matching TRBD1 (6 bases). CDR3 length: 15 amino acids. Germline CDR1 MNHEY, CDR2 SMNVEV (reference sequence). V was shortened by 1 base and J by 5 bases, with 14 bases between the two germline ends. Written as DNA, the CDR3 is TGTGCCAGCAGTTTATACCCCGGACAGTCTTATGGCTACACCTTC. Translating it yields CASSLYPGQSYGYTF.

The rearrangement joins TRBV10-3 to TRBJ1-1, with D perhaps TRBD1 (5 bases). CDR1 and CDR2 from the germline V gene are ENHRY and SYGVKD. V dropped 11 bases and J dropped 2 bases, with 12 bases sitting between them. The CDR3 extends over 12 amino acids. CDR3 DNA sequence: TGTGCCGGCAAGTGGGACAACACTGAAGCTTTCTTT. This translates into CAGKWDNTEAFF.

The genes are TRBV3-1 (or the pseudogene TRBV3-2) and TRBJ2-7; D unresolved. The CDR3 has 14 amino acids. CDR1 and CDR2 from the germline V gene are LGHDT and YNNKEL (reference sequence). Trimming left V 0 bases short and J 2 bases short, with 8 bases between. CDR3 nucleotides: TGTGCCAGCAGCCAAGATCGGAACACCTACGAGCAGTACTTC. It specifies CASSQDRNTYEQYF.

This chain uses TRBV6-5 with TRBJ2-3; no firm D call. The germline gives CDR1 MNHEY, CDR2 SVGAGI. Between the trimmed V and J ends, which lost 0 bases and 5 bases, there was a span of 12 bases. The CDR3 runs 15 residues. The CDR3 region has the DNA TGTGCCAGCAGTTACTCATGGCAGTTCGGAGATACGCAGTATTTT. This translates into CASSYSWQFGDTQYF.

This sequence joins TRBV5-6 and TRBJ2-7; no firm D call. CDR1 is SGHDT, CDR2 YYEEEE, per germline. V was clipped by 3 bases and J by 5 bases, with 21 bases between them. The CDR3 spans 16 residues. DNA of the CDR3: TGTGCCAGCAGCTCATGGAAGAGTTACCAGACGGACGAGCAGTACTTC. As protein: CASSSWKSYQTDEQYF. Full variable domain (rest looked up from reference TRBV5-6 and TRBJ2-7): DAGVTQSPTHLIKTRGQQVTLRCSPKSGHDTVSWYQQALGQGPQFIFQYYEEEERQRGNFPDRFSGHQFPNYSSELNVNALLLGDSALYLCASSSWKSYQTDEQYFGPGTRLTVT.

The rearrangement joins TRBV15 to TRBJ2-7; perhaps TRBD2 as D (5 bases). V lost 0 bases, J lost 1 base, and 10 bases lay in between. Germline values: CDR1 LNHNV, CDR2 YYDKDF (reference sequence). This CDR3 has 15 residues. CDR3 loop: CATSRESGDSYEQYF. The CDR3 DNA reads TGTGCCACCAGCAGAGAGTCCGGGGATTCCTACGAGCAGTACTTC.

The V call is TRBV28, the J call TRBJ1-3; D is uncertain. This CDR3 comprises 13 residues. Trimming took off 4 bases at V and 8 bases at J, with 12 bases between the two ends. CDR1 is MDHEN and CDR2 is SYDVKM in the germline V gene. The CDR3 here is CASSSSPGDTIYF. The DNA for the CDR3 is TGTGCCAGCAGTTCGTCCCCCGGGGACACCATATATTTT.

This clone has only a few counts. The chain combines TRBV24-1 with TRBJ1-5; the D is unclear. The CDR3 is 15 amino acids. The V gene lost 4 bases and the J gene lost 1 base, with 10 bases spanning the gap. Germline V lookup: CDR1 KGHDR, CDR2 SFDVKD. In nucleotides, the CDR3 is TGTGCCACCAGTGAGGGCAGATTGAGCAATCAGCCCCAGCATTTT. It yields the protein CATSEGRLSNQPQHF.

The sample holds a few counts of this clone. V usage is TRBV7-2 and J usage is TRBJ2-6, with D unresolved. The germline V gene has CDR1 SGHTA and CDR2 FQGNSA. The CDR3 is made up of 14 amino acids. The V end was cut by 7 bases, the J end by 3 bases, with 10 bases between. CDR3 in amino acids: CASTPTRGANVLTF. CDR3 DNA sequence: TGTGCCAGCACCCCCACTCGTGGGGCCAACGTCCTGACTTTC.

Here the CDR3 DNA reads TGTGCCAGCAGCGTAAGCGGGGGGGCCGACGAGCAGTACTTC. This encodes CASSVSGGADEQYF. The chain joins TRBV9 to TRBJ2-7; 10 nucleotides agree with TRBD2. The CDR3 consists of 14 residues. The germline V gene has CDR1 SGDLS and CDR2 YYNGEE. The ends lost 1 base at V and 5 bases at J; junction bases unmatched: 3. The whole variable domain, filled in from reference TRBV9 and TRBJ2-7, reads DSGVTQTPKHLITATGQRVTLRCSPRSGDLSVYWYQQSLDQGLQFLIQYYNGEERAKGNILERFSAQQFPDLHSELNLSSLELGDSALYFCASSVSGGADEQYFGPGTRLTVT.

The chain carries TRBV10-3 and TRBJ1-5; D is ambiguous. Trimming removed 3 bases from V and 4 bases from J, with 13 bases in between. Germline CDR1 ENHRY, CDR2 SYGVKD. The CDR3 covers 15 residues. CDR3 sequence: CAISDMTTGNQPQHF. The CDR3 nucleotides read TGTGCCATCAGTGACATGACAACGGGGAATCAGCCCCAGCATTTT.